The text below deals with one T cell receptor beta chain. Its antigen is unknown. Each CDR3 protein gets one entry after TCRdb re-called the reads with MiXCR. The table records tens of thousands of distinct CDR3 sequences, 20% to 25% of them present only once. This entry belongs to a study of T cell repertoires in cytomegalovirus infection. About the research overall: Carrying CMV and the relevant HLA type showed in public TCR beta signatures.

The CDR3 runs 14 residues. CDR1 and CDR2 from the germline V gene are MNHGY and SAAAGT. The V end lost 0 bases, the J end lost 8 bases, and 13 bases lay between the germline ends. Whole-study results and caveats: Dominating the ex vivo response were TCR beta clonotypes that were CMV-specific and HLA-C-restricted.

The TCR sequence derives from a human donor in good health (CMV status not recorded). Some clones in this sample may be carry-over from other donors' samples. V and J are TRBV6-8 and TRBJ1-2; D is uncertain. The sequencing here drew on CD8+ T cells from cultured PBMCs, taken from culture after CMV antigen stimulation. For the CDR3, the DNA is TGTGCCAGCAGTTACTCGTCGGGTAACCGGGGCTACACCTTC. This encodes CASSYSSGNRGYTF.